One sample yielded the 3 T cell receptor beta chains listed below, sequenced in a study of T-cell reconstitution after alpha-beta-depleted transplantation in children. Unique molecular identifiers were used in preparing the TCRbeta library. TCRdb fed the PCR reads into MiXCR, producing one record per CDR3 protein. The data contain roughly 74,000 distinct CDR3 sequences, about a sixth of them seen just once; the ten biggest clones take up approximately 55%. Specimen: PBMCs, mostly from graft donor cells, collected 360 days after TCRalphabeta/CD19-depleted stem cell transplant. The source is a male patient between 2 and 10 years old who had a stem cell transplant for acute lymphoblastic leukemia, so the T cells may come from the graft donor.

This chain joins TRBV19 and TRBJ2-3; maybe TRBD2 (7 bases). The V end lost 3 bases, the J end lost 8 bases, and 15 bases lay between the germline ends. This CDR3 contains 14 residues. The germline V gene encodes CDR1 LNHDA and CDR2 SQIVND (reference sequence). Here the CDR3 DNA reads TGTGCCAGTAGTATCGCAACAGGGAGGGGTACGCAGTATTTT. Translation: CASSIATGRGTQYF. The full variable domain, its missing parts supplied by reference TRBV19 and TRBJ2-3, is DGGITQSPKYLFRKEGQNVTLSCEQNLNHDAMYWYRQDPGQGLRLIYYSQIVNDFQKGDIAEGYSVSREKKESFPLTVTSAQKNPTAFYLCASSIATGRGTQYFGPGTRLTVL.

J is TRBJ1-6 and V is TRBV6-1; D not resolved. Germline V CDR1 and CDR2: MNHNS, SASEGT. The CDR3 contains 10 residues. V lost 6 bases, J lost 10 bases, and 4 bases lay in between. CDR3 nucleotide sequence: TGTGCCAGCAGGGGCTCACCCCTCCACTTT. Protein product: CASRGSPLHF.

This clonotype was detected a few times. The genes are TRBV4-1 and TRBJ2-3; 10 bases align to TRBD2. Germline V gives CDR1 MGHRA, CDR2 YSYEKL. This CDR3 has 16 amino acids. J was trimmed by 0 bases and V by 6 bases; bases with no gene match: 6. CDR3 in amino acids: CASSRTSGLSTDTQYF. CDR3 nucleotides: TGCGCCAGCAGTCGGACTAGCGGCCTTAGCACAGATACGCAGTATTTT.